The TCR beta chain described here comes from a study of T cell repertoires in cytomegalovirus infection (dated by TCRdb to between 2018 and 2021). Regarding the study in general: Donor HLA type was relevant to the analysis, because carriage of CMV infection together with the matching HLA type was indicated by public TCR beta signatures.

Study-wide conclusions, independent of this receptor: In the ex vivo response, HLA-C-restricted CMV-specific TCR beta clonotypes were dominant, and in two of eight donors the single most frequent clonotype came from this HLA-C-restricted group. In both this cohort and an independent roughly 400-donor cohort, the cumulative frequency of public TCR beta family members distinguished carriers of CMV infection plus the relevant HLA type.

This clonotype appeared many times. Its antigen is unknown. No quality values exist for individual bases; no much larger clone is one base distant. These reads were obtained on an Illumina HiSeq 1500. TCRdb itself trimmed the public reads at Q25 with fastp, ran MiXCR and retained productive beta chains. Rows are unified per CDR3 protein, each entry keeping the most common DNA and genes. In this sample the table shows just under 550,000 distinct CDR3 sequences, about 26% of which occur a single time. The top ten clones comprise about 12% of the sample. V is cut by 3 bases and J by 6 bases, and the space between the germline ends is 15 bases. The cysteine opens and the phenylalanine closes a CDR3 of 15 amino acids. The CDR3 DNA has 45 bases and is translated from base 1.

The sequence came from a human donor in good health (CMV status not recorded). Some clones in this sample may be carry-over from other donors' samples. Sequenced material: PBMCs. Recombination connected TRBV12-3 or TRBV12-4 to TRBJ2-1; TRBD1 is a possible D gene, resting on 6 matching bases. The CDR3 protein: CASSFFAGVSNEQFF. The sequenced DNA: TGTGCCAGCAGTTTTTTCGCAGGGGTCAGCAATGAGCAGTTCTTC.